Below are 2 T cell receptor beta chains sequenced from a single sample in a study of glioma-infiltrating T cells after dendritic cell vaccination. Some clones are missing from TCRdb's copy, which holds only in-frame ones; the method was immunoSEQ multiplex PCR. The sample yields tens of thousands of clones, 79% seen once. The sequences come from blood, collected before dendritic cell vaccination. The receptor source for this set is a human donor with glioblastoma.

This clone was counted a single time. V and J are TRBV9 and TRBJ1-2; possible D gene TRBD1, 6 bases. CDR1 is SGDLS, CDR2 YYNGEE, per germline. The V gene lost 0 bases and the J gene lost 4 bases, with 16 bases spanning the gap. This CDR3 region has 16 residues. The CDR3 DNA reads as TGTGCCAGCAGCGTAGCTAGTAGCAGGGGCCGCTATGGCTACACCTTC. Its protein product is CASSVASSRGRYGYTF.

Note on this clone: Relative to the germline gene, one junction end is altered; a read error may explain this. V gene TRBV9 combines with J gene TRBJ2-3; 7 nucleotides match TRBD2. Germline CDR1 and CDR2: SGDLS and YYNGEE. There are 15 residues in the CDR3. The CDR3 DNA sequence: TGTGCCAGCAGTGTAGCGGGTGATGTCACAGATACGCAGTATTTT. Translation gives CASSVAGDVTDTQYF.